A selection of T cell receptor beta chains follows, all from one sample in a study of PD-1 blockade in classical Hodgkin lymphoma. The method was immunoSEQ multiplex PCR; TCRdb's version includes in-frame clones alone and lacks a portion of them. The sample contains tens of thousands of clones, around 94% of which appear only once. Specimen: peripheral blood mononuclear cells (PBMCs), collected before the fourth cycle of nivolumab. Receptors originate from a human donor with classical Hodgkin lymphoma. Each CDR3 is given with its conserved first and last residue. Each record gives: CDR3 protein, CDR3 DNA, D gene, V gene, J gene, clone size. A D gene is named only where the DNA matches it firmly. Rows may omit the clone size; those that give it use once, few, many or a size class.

CDR3 protein: CASSLPLLAEGSGELFF; CDR3 DNA: TGTGCCAGCAGTTTGCCTCTACTAGCGGAGGGGTCCGGGGAGCTGTTTTTT; D gene: TRBD2; V gene: TRBV28; J gene: TRBJ2-2; clone size: NA
CDR3 protein: CASSVDGDEETQYF; CDR3 DNA: TGTGCCAGCAGCGTAGATGGGGACGAAGAGACCCAGTACTTC; D gene: NA; V gene: TRBV9; J gene: TRBJ2-5; clone size: NA
CDR3 protein: CASSKESGGRYEQYF; CDR3 DNA: TGTGCCAGCAGCAAAGAGTCGGGGGGGAGGTACGAGCAGTACTTC; D gene: NA; V gene: TRBV21-1; J gene: TRBJ2-7; clone size: NA
CDR3 protein: CASSSDSGPGNTIYF; CDR3 DNA: TGTGCCAGCAGCTCAGACAGTGGCCCGGGAAACACCATATATTTT; D gene: NA; V gene: TRBV7-2; J gene: TRBJ1-3; clone size: NA
CDR3 protein: CASSPAGYYGYTF; CDR3 DNA: TGTGCCAGTAGTCCGGCGGGATACTATGGCTACACCTTC; D gene: NA; V gene: TRBV19; J gene: TRBJ1-2; clone size: NA
CDR3 protein: CASSPQAGLDAYNEQFF; CDR3 DNA: TGTGCCAGCTCACCTCAAGCCGGGTTGGATGCCTACAATGAGCAGTTCTTC; D gene: NA; V gene: TRBV18; J gene: TRBJ2-1; clone size: NA
CDR3 protein: CASSPPDRVLYEQYF; CDR3 DNA: TGTGCCAGCTCACCACCGGACAGGGTGCTTTACGAGCAGTACTTC; D gene: TRBD1; V gene: TRBV18; J gene: TRBJ2-7; clone size: NA
CDR3 protein: CASSQGLAGTGELFF; CDR3 DNA: TGCGCCAGCAGCCAAGGTCTAGCGGGGACCGGGGAGCTGTTTTTT; D gene: TRBD2; V gene: TRBV4-1; J gene: TRBJ2-2; clone size: few
CDR3 protein: CASSERRDRIYNQPQHF; CDR3 DNA: TGTGCCAGCAGTGAACGACGGGACAGGATTTACAATCAGCCCCAGCATTTT; D gene: TRBD1; V gene: TRBV6-1; J gene: TRBJ1-5; clone size: once
CDR3 protein: CASSHGNPGYEQYF; CDR3 DNA: TGTGCCAGCAGCCACGGGAACCCGGGGTACGAGCAGTACTTC; D gene: NA; V gene: TRBV28; J gene: TRBJ2-7; clone size: NA
CDR3 protein: CASSIVPSGETQYF; CDR3 DNA: TGTGCCAGTAGTATAGTTCCATCAGGGGAGACCCAGTACTTC; D gene: NA; V gene: TRBV19; J gene: TRBJ2-5; clone size: NA
CDR3 protein: CASTGGTEAFF; CDR3 DNA: TGTGCCAGTACAGGAGGCACTGAAGCTTTCTTT; D gene: NA; V gene: TRBV28; J gene: TRBJ1-1; clone size: NA
CDR3 protein: CASSYGPINSPLHF; CDR3 DNA: TGCGCCAGCAGTTACGGGCCGATAAATTCACCCCTCCACTTT; D gene: NA; V gene: TRBV5-1; J gene: TRBJ1-6; clone size: once
CDR3 protein: CAISRGPQGRDEKLFF; CDR3 DNA: TGTGCCATCAGTAGGGGTCCACAGGGGAGGGACGAAAAACTGTTTTTT; D gene: TRBD1; V gene: TRBV10-3; J gene: TRBJ1-4; clone size: once
CDR3 protein: CASRTQGYNSPLHF; CDR3 DNA: TGTGCCAGTAGAACACAAGGCTATAATTCACCCCTCCACTTT; D gene: NA; V gene: TRBV19; J gene: TRBJ1-6; clone size: NA